This paragraph reports one T cell receptor (beta chain). Its antigen remains unknown. This sample is drawn from a study of CXCR3-negative and CXCR3-positive naive CD8 T cells. Overall study results and limits: Comparison of naive cells showed more hydrophobic TRB CDR3s in CXCR3-positive than in CXCR3-negative naive cells.

The study made its TRB cDNA libraries by 5' RACE, adding UMI labels. For each CDR3 protein, TCRdb gives one entry from its re-call of the 5' RACE reads, without DNA. The specimen's table records some 150,000 distinct CDR3 sequences. Germline loops: CDR1 SGHRS, CDR2 YFSETQ. The CDR3 is 18 residues long. Sorts performed in triplicate captured over 250,000 cells each from every CD8+ T cell subset. CD45RO-CCR7+CD27+CD95- marked naive CD8+ T cells. Sample: naive CXCR3+ CD8+ T cells from blood. The subset denotes: CD45RO-CCR7+CD27+CD95- naive CD8+ T cells expressing CXCR3 (TNR3+). V gene TRBV5-1 combines with J gene TRBJ1-5. The sequence derives from a human donor in good health. Some clones in this sample may be carry-over from other donors' samples. This CDR3 reads CASSLEAQGLYSNQPQHF.